This T cell receptor (beta chain) is drawn from a study of patients and donors after allogeneic stem cell transplantation. A single record per CDR3 protein comes from TCRdb applying MiXCR to the RT-PCR reads. This sample has around 150,000 distinct CDR3 sequences; roughly 31% occur once, and the top ten carry roughly 3.2%. Germline V lookup: CDR1 LGHNA, CDR2 YSLEER. The CDR3 totals 17 residues. V dropped 0 bases and J dropped 1; count of bases not matched to a gene: 5. Sequenced sample: blood, either unsorted or a sorted T cell fraction (not recorded which). The source of this sequence is a human donor who was either an allogeneic HSCT recipient or a stem cell or donor lymphocyte infusion donor (not recorded which). It is not recorded whose cells these are; they may come from a transplant donor. This rearrangement joins TRBV4-3 to TRBJ2-3; 9 bases match TRBD1. The CDR3 sequence is CASSQDRGTGRTDTQYF. The CDR3 DNA reads TGCGCCAGCAGCCAAGATCGGGGGACAGGGCGCACAGATACGCAGTATTTT.